This paragraph covers one T cell receptor beta chain sequence. Its specificity is unknown. This record belongs to a study of CD8 T cells in ankylosing spondylitis. Study results and limitations: Blood from ankylosing spondylitis patients appeared to carry a characteristic roughly 8-variant TCR beta motif. Reports say disease-linked clones showed up significantly more in matched ankylosing spondylitis synovial fluid.

Germline V CDR1 and CDR2: LGHNA, YNFKEQ. CDR3 length: 15 residues. With V trimmed by 8 bases and J by 2 bases, 5 bases remained unmatched. Each TCR beta library was made by quantitative 5'-RACE that incorporated molecular barcodes. TCRdb reprocessed the 5' RACE reads with MiXCR, giving one entry per CDR3 protein. The data show about 750,000 distinct CDR3 sequences, roughly 19% seen once. The sequencing input was blood, either unsorted or a sorted T cell fraction (not recorded which). This TCR was sampled from a male donor with ankylosing spondylitis. This chain joins TRBV4-2 and TRBJ2-2; 10 nucleotides align to TRBD2. Here the CDR3 DNA reads TGTGCCAGCTTTGGACTAGCGGAAAACACCGGGGAGCTGTTTTTT. Translation gives CASFGLAENTGELFF.